Below are 26 T cell receptor beta chains sequenced from a single sample in a study of graft-versus-host responses after intestinal transplantation. The data were produced by immunoSEQ multiplex PCR, yet TCRdb's version contains in-frame clones alone and is incomplete. Here the sample spans around 29,000 clones, around 94% being singletons. Source: PBMCs, taken approximately ten weeks after intestinal transplant. The receptors were gathered from a human patient who received an intestinal transplant, so some T cells may come from the graft donor.

The rearrangement joins TRBV20-1 to TRBJ2-3; D possibly matches TRBD1 or TRBD2 (6 bases each). CDR1 is DFQATT, CDR2 SNEGSKA, per germline (reference sequence). Between the trimmed V and J ends, which lost 7 bases and 4 bases, there was a span of 9 bases. The CDR3 consists of 11 residues. The CDR3 DNA reads TGCAGTGAGGGGGGCGCAGATACGCAGTATTTT. This sequence encodes CSEGGADTQYF.

The chain links TRBV6-5 to TRBJ2-1; possibly TRBD2 for D (5 bases). CDR3 length equals 15 residues. V shed 6 bases and J shed 2 bases, with 14 bases lying between them. Germline V gene sequence: CDR1 MNHEY, CDR2 SVGAGI. The CDR3 reads CASSPSGSTYNEQFF. The DNA for the CDR3 is TGTGCCAGCAGCCCAAGCGGATCAACCTACAATGAGCAGTTCTTC.

The chain links TRBV10-1 to TRBJ1-1; tentative D call: TRBD1 (5 bases). CDR1 WNHNN and CDR2 SYGVQD come from the germline V gene (reference sequence). This CDR3 contains 13 residues. V was cut by 6 bases and J by 7 bases, with 15 bases left in between. Here the CDR3 reads CASRGPGRSEAFF. CDR3 nucleotide sequence: TGCGCCAGCAGGGGACCCGGGCGGAGTGAAGCTTTCTTT.

This chain joins TRBV2 and TRBJ2-7, with TRBD2 matching over 16 bases. The germline V gene has CDR1 SNHLY and CDR2 FYNNEI. V dropped 3 bases and J dropped 4; count of bases not matched to a gene: 15. The CDR3 sequence is 20 residues long. DNA for the CDR3: TGTGCCAGCAGTGAGTTTGTGGGGGGACTAGCGGGAGGGCCCGTTTACGAGCAGTACTTC. Amino acid sequence: CASSEFVGGLAGGPVYEQYF.

CDR3 region: CASPATPLREQAQHF. The CDR3 nucleotides read TGCGCCAGCCCGGCAACTCCTCTAAGGGAACAGGCCCAGCATTTT. The chain carries TRBV23-1 and TRBJ1-5, with a possible D match to TRBD1 (5 bases). TRBV23-1 is annotated as an ORF whose role is uncertain. The germline V and J ends were trimmed by 8 bases and 11 bases, with 25 bases remaining between them. The CDR3 loop spans 15 amino acids.

The chain has TRBV4-2 and TRBJ2-5; 9 nucleotides match TRBD2. The J call may be wrong; the DNA end is better matched by TRBJ2-7. The CDR3 is made up of 18 amino acids. Germline V gives CDR1 LGHNA, CDR2 YNFKEQ. DNA for the CDR3: TGTGCCAGCAGCCAAGAAGGTGATGCAGCGGGAGGATCCTACGAGCAGTACTTC. Its protein product is CASSQEGDAAGGSYEQYF.

This clone appeared once. The chain is built from TRBV27 and TRBJ2-1; the D gene is possibly TRBD2 (6 bases). V was clipped by 3 bases and J by 4 bases, with 7 bases between them. The CDR3 runs to 13 residues. Per germline, CDR1 MNHEY and CDR2 SMNVEV (reference sequence). CDR3 residues: CASSFSGYNEQFF. CDR3 nucleotides: TGTGCCAGCAGTTTTAGCGGATACAATGAGCAGTTCTTC.

This chain joins TRBV15 and TRBJ2-3; D is unresolved. The germline V gene has CDR1 LNHNV and CDR2 YYDKDF (reference sequence). V was clipped by 1 base and J by 2 bases, with 4 bases between them. The CDR3 is 13 residues long. CDR3 sequence (DNA): TGTGCCACCAGCAGAGGGGACACAGATACGCAGTATTTT. It translates to CATSRGDTDTQYF.

In its sample, this clone was seen a few times. V usage is TRBV14 and J usage is TRBJ2-2; 8 bases fit TRBD1. The CDR3 is made up of 15 amino acids. Germline loops: CDR1 SGHDN, CDR2 FVKESK. V dropped 8 bases and J dropped 5; count of bases not matched to a gene: 10. CDR3 amino acids: CASEEGQGETGELFF. DNA of the CDR3: TGTGCCAGCGAGGAAGGACAGGGTGAAACCGGGGAGCTGTTTTTT.

This clone has just one count. The J gene is TRBJ2-7, the V gene TRBV27; TRBD2 matches at 8 bases. The CDR3 has 14 residues. Germline values: CDR1 MNHEY, CDR2 SMNVEV (reference sequence). Trimming took 3 bases from V and 4 from J; bases not matched to a gene: 5. The CDR3 sequence: CASSFGIAGYEQYF. The CDR3, as DNA: TGTGCCAGCAGTTTTGGAATAGCGGGGTACGAGCAGTACTTC.

The chain carries TRBV27 and TRBJ2-1, with a possible D match to TRBD2 (6 bases). Trimming shortened V by 4 bases and J by 6 bases, and 10 bases separated the two germline ends. CDR1 MNHEY and CDR2 SMNVEV come from the germline V gene (reference sequence). The CDR3 has 13 residues. CDR3 in amino acids: CASSYPGGNEQFF. Written as DNA, the CDR3 is TGTGCCAGCAGTTACCCCGGGGGCAATGAGCAGTTCTTC.

The chain couples TRBV14 to TRBJ2-3; TRBD2 matches at 7 bases. CDR3 length: 16 amino acids. Germline V gene data show CDR1 as SGHDN and CDR2 as FVKESK. V lost 2 bases to trimming and J lost 0 bases; unmatched junction nucleotides: 5. Here the CDR3 reads CASSQRARESTDTQYF. CDR3 nucleotide sequence: TGTGCCAGCAGCCAACGGGCGCGGGAGAGCACAGATACGCAGTATTTT. The whole variable domain, remainder taken from reference TRBV14 and TRBJ2-3, is EAGVTQFPSHSVIEKGQTVTLRCDPISGHDNLYWYRRVMGKEIKFLLHFVKESKQDESGMPNNRFLAERTGGTYSTLKVQPAELEDSGVYFCASSQRARESTDTQYFGPGTRLTVL.

This clone came up a few times. The chain uses TRBV4-3 and TRBJ1-2; 9 positions match TRBD1. Germline CDR1 LGHNA, CDR2 YSLEER. The CDR3 sequence is 17 residues long. The J segment lost 4 bases and the V segment lost 0 bases, leaving 9 bases of the junction unmatched. CDR3 sequence: CASSQDLGQGSLYGYTF. In DNA, the CDR3 is TGCGCCAGCAGCCAAGATTTAGGACAGGGGAGCCTCTATGGCTACACCTTC.

The CDR3 here is CASSLRGAGETQYF. CDR3 coding DNA: TGTGCCAGCAGTTTAAGGGGGGCGGGAGAGACCCAGTACTTC. The chain combines TRBV27 with TRBJ2-5; D is possibly TRBD1 or TRBD2 (6 bases each). Trimming left V 2 bases short and J 4 bases short, with 11 bases between. This CDR3 has 14 amino acids. Germline V lookup: CDR1 MNHEY, CDR2 SMNVEV (reference sequence).

This clone was counted a single time. The genes are TRBV2 and TRBJ1-1; D gene ambiguous. This CDR3 comprises 15 residues. CDR1 is SNHLY, CDR2 FYNNEI, per germline. V lost 4 bases to trimming and J lost 0 bases, with 12 bases between them. The CDR3 DNA reads as TGTGCCAGCAGTGCGTTGTCGGGCATGAACACTGAAGCTTTCTTT. Its protein is CASSALSGMNTEAFF. The full variable domain, in which reference TRBV2 and TRBJ1-1 provide the parts outside the CDR3, is EPEVTQTPSHQVTQMGQEVILRCVPISNHLYFYWYRQILGQKVEFLVSFYNNEISEKSEIFDDQFSVERPDGSNFTLKIRSTKLEDSAMYFCASSALSGMNTEAFFGQGTRLTVV.

The chain has TRBV6-5 and TRBJ2-7; the D gene is possibly TRBD2 (5 bases). Germline CDR1 is MNHEY and CDR2 is SVGAGI. CDR3 length equals 14 residues. The ends were cut back, 6 bases at V and 1 base at J, with 13 bases in the middle. The CDR3 coding sequence is TGTGCCAGCAGGCAGATCACGGGATCCTACGAGCAGTACTTC. Its translation is CASRQITGSYEQYF.

V and J are TRBV5-4 and TRBJ2-7; 12 bases align to TRBD2. V shed 0 bases and J 3 bases; nucleotides not matched to a gene: 4. The CDR3 runs 16 residues. Per germline, CDR1 SGHNT and CDR2 YYREEE (reference sequence). Written as DNA, the CDR3 is TGTGCCAGCAGCTTGGGACTAGCGGGAGCGATCTACGAGCAGTACTTC. It specifies CASSLGLAGAIYEQYF.

This chain joins TRBV7-2 and TRBJ2-1, with D unclear. Per germline, CDR1 SGHTA and CDR2 FQGNSA. The V end was cut by 1 base, the J end by 11 bases, with 12 bases between. CDR3 length equals 13 residues. Here the CDR3 DNA reads TGTGCCAGCAGCTTAGAGCCCTTCCGACAGCAGTTCTTC. Translating gives CASSLEPFRQQFF.

The chain links TRBV28 to TRBJ1-2, with a weak D call TRBD1 (5 bases). The V end was cut by 0 bases, the J end by 8 bases, with 22 bases between. The CDR3 spans 17 residues. In germline, CDR1 is MDHEN, CDR2 SYDVKM. In nucleotides, the CDR3 is TGTGCCAGCAGTTTATGGGTCGTGGGACGGAAAATAGTCGGCTACACCTTC. Protein product: CASSLWVVGRKIVGYTF.

CDR3 residues: CASSLVVDGLDEQYF. For the CDR3, the DNA is TGTGCCAGCAGCTTAGTAGTGGACGGGTTGGACGAGCAGTACTTC. The V and J genes are TRBV7-6 and TRBJ2-7, with no clear D. V was clipped by 1 base and J by 5 bases, with 15 bases between them. In germline, CDR1 is SGHVS, CDR2 FNYEAQ. This CDR3 is built from 15 residues. Looking up the rest from reference TRBV7-6 and TRBJ2-7 gives the full variable domain: GAGVSQSPRYKVTKRGQDVALRCDPISGHVSLYWYRQALGQGPEFLTYFNYEAQQDKSGLPNDRFSAERPEGSISTLTIQRTEQRDSAMYRCASSLVVDGLDEQYFGPGTRLTVT.

The chain recombines TRBV18 with TRBJ1-2, with D perhaps TRBD1 (5 bases). Germline V CDR1 and CDR2: KGHSH, LQKENI. With 6 bases removed from V and 4 bases from J, the gap between germline ends came to 15 bases. This CDR3 is built from 14 residues. CDR3 sequence (DNA): TGTGCCAGCTCCCCCGGGACGGGATTCTATGGCTACACCTTC. It is translated as CASSPGTGFYGYTF. Full variable domain (missing parts from reference TRBV18 and TRBJ1-2): NAGVMQNPRHLVRRRGQEARLRCSPMKGHSHVYWYRQLPEEGLKFMVYLQKENIIDESGMPKERFSAEFPKEGPSILRIQQVVRGDSAAYFCASSPGTGFYGYTFGSGTRLTVV.

V and J are TRBV4-2 and TRBJ2-7, with 12 bases that match TRBD2. V shed 5 bases, J shed 0 bases, and the junction held 5 bases outside the gene matches. The CDR3 length is 16 residues. The germline gives CDR1 LGHNA, CDR2 YNFKEQ. The CDR3 spells CASSYKLAGGSYEQYF. The DNA of the CDR3 is TGTGCCAGCAGCTATAAACTAGCGGGAGGCTCCTACGAGCAGTACTTC.

The V gene is TRBV27, the J gene TRBJ2-1; 11 positions match TRBD2. This CDR3 comprises 15 residues. Trimming at V came to 0 bases and at J to 7 bases, leaving 2 bases not matched to a gene. CDR1 and CDR2 from the germline V gene are MNHEY and SMNVEV (reference sequence). The CDR3 nucleotides are TGTGCCAGCAGTTTATCAACTAGCGGGGGAAATGAGCAGTTCTTC. As protein: CASSLSTSGGNEQFF.

J is TRBJ2-6 and V is TRBV19; TRBD1 matches at 8 bases. The CDR3 runs 14 residues. Trimming cost V 7 bases and J 4 bases; bases outside gene matches: 3. Looked up from germline, CDR1 is LNHDA and CDR2 is SQIVND (reference sequence). The CDR3 region has the DNA TGTGCCAGTATTAGGACAGGGGGGGCCAACGTCCTGACTTTC. Amino acid sequence: CASIRTGGANVLTF.

The chain carries TRBV27 and TRBJ2-5; TRBD1 might be the D (5 bases). The J call may be faulty, since TRBJ2-7 better matches the DNA end. This CDR3 is built from 13 residues. The germline gives CDR1 MNHEY, CDR2 SMNVEV (reference sequence). CDR3 in DNA: TGTGCCAGCAGTTTAAGGGGCGCGTACGAGCAGTACTTC. Protein: CASSLRGAYEQYF.

The gene calls are TRBV29-1 and TRBJ2-3; D might be TRBD2 (6 bases). CDR3 length: 15 residues. Germline V CDR1 and CDR2: SQVTM, ANQGSEA. V lost 4 bases and J 0 bases, leaving 14 bases between the germline ends. CDR3 sequence reads: CSVAGVERSTDTQYF. DNA for the CDR3: TGCAGCGTTGCGGGGGTTGAGAGAAGCACAGATACGCAGTATTTT.